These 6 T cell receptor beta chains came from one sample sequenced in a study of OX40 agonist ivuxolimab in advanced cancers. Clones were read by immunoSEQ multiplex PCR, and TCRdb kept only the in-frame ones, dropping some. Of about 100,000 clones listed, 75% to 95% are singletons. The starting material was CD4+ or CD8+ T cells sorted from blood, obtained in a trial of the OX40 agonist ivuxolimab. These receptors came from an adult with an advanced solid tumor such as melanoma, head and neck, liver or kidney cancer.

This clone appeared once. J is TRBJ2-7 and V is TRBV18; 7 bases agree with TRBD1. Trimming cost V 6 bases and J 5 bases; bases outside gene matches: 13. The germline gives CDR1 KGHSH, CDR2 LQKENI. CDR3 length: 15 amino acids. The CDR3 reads CASSFQGTAKNEQYF. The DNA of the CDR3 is TGTGCCAGCTCGTTCCAGGGGACAGCGAAGAACGAGCAGTACTTC.

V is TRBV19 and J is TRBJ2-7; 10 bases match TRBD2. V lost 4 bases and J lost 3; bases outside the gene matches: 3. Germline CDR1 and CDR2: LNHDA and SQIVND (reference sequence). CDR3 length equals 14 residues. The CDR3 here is CASSTSGSGYEQYF. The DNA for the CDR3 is TGTGCCAGTAGTACTAGCGGGAGTGGCTACGAGCAGTACTTC.

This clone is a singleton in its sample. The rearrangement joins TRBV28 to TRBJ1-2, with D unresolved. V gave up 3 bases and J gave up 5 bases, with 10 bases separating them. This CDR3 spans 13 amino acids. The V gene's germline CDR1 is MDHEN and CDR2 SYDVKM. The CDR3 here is CASSLGRYYGYTF. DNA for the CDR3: TGTGCCAGCAGTTTGGGCAGGTATTATGGCTACACCTTC.

As DNA, the CDR3 is TGTGCCACAGGACCCGGGACAGGGACCTACCGGGGGACCCAGTACTTC. This encodes CATGPGTGTYRGTQYF. The chain employs TRBV5-4 and TRBJ2-5; 9 bases are shared with TRBD1. The CDR3 is made up of 16 amino acids. J lost 7 bases, V lost 9 bases, and 19 bases had no gene match. Looked up from germline, CDR1 is SGHNT and CDR2 is YYREEE (reference sequence).

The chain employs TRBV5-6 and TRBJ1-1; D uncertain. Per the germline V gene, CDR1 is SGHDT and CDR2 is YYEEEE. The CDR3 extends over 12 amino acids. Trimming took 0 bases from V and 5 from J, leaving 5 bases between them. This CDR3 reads CASSLGSTEAFF. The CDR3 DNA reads TGTGCCAGCAGCTTGGGTTCTACTGAAGCTTTCTTT.

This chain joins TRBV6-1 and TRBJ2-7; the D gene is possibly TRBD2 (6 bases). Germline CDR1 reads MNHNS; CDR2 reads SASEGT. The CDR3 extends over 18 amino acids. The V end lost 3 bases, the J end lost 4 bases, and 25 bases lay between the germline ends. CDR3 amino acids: CASSDISGRTKIRYEQYF. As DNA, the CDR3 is TGTGCCAGCAGTGACATTAGCGGTAGGACGAAGATACGATACGAGCAGTACTTC.